This TCR beta chain stems from a study of shared clonotypes between healthy human individuals. Study details: Sampling drew on donors who were a couple of women and a few men aged 18 to 49.

Whole-study results and caveats: Clonotype sharing among donors, it was expected, would be affected by sequencing depth. Tissues were not sampled, only blood, and their repertoires likely differ.

The germline CDR1 and CDR2 sequences are SQVTM and ANQGSEA. The ends lost 3 bases at V and 2 bases at J; junction bases unmatched: 2. The CDR3 totals 14 residues. Genomic DNA per cell subset filled all wells of several immunoSEQ plates. The protocol was immunoSEQ multiplex PCR, while the TCRdb copy is restricted to in-frame clones and leaves out a portion. The repertoire holds 450,000 to 500,000 clones, with about three quarters as singletons. On this clone: Its specificity is not known.

The chain has TRBV29-1 and TRBJ2-2; 8 bases align to TRBD1. The sequenced sample consisted of PBMCs. This clonotype originated in a woman aged 40-49 years in good health. Some clones in this sample may be carry-over from other donors' samples. The DNA for the CDR3 is TGCAGCGTTGATGGACAGGGAAACACCGGGGAGCTGTTTTTT. Its translation is CSVDGQGNTGELFF.